These 4 T cell receptor beta chains were all obtained from the same sample, sequenced in a study of beta chain features in type 1 diabetes. The study's findings and limits: Significant though moderate, a shortening of TCRB CDR3s appeared in all four CD4+ subsets of Type 1 diabetes patients.

These receptors have no known antigen. The investigators reverse transcribed all of the isolated RNA, so they sequenced expressed TCRB transcripts. Sequenced by immunoSEQ multiplex PCR; TCRdb stores in-frame clones only, minus some. This table has hundreds of thousands of clones, around an eighth appearing once. What was sequenced was naive CD4+ T cells from blood. Receptors were obtained from a man younger than 35 with type 1 diabetes.

This clone was seen a few times. The J gene is TRBJ2-6, the V gene TRBV6-4; D remains ambiguous. V was clipped by 7 bases and J by 3 bases, with 10 bases between them. Per the germline V gene, CDR1 is MRHNA and CDR2 is SNTAGT. The CDR3 contains 14 residues. CDR3 sequence (DNA): TGTGCCAGCATGGAGACTTTTGGGGCCAACGTCCTGACTTTC. Its translation: CASMETFGANVLTF.

This clone turned up a few times. The chain recombines TRBV10-2 with TRBJ1-1, with D maybe TRBD1 (6 bases). Trimming removed 2 bases at V and 0 bases at J, with 7 bases between. Germline CDR1 is WSHSY and CDR2 is SAAADI. There are 14 residues in the CDR3. This chain's CDR3 is CASSEGQLNTEAFF. In DNA, the CDR3 is TGCGCCAGCAGTGAGGGACAGTTGAACACTGAAGCTTTCTTT.

This clone has just a few counts. The chain combines TRBV15 with TRBJ1-5, with D unclear. V lost 3 bases, J lost 3 bases, and 6 bases lay in between. The CDR3 covers 13 residues. Germline V gene sequence: CDR1 LNHNV, CDR2 YYDKDF (reference sequence). CDR3 DNA: TGTGCCACCAGCAGCCCAAACAATCAGCCCCAGCATTTT. Amino acid sequence: CATSSPNNQPQHF.

V and J are TRBV7-9 and TRBJ1-6; the D gene is possibly TRBD1 (5 bases). CDR3 length: 15 amino acids. Germline CDR1 and CDR2: SEHNR and FQNEAQ (reference sequence). V was clipped by 5 bases and J by 5 bases, with 13 bases between them. CDR3 sequence: CASSPTGRNNSPLHF. The CDR3 DNA reads TGTGCCAGCAGCCCAACGGGACGTAATAATTCACCCCTCCACTTT.